The TCR beta chain described here comes from a study of cytomegalovirus exposure and HLA in healthy donors. Whole-study context: About 80 million unique TCRs, all from HLA-typed donors, were included in an early release of the data.

With respect to this clone: Antigen specificity is unknown.

General study points: In an earlier analysis, most TCR beta V segments were productive about 87% or about 30% of the time. Donor immune exposure was known only as CMV serostatus.

The CDR3 length is 14 residues. With 7 bases clipped from V and 4 bases from J, the junction kept 6 bases outside the gene matches. Germline CDR1 and CDR2: MNHEY and SMNVEV (reference sequence). PCR employed 60 Vbeta and 13 Jbeta primers. The data were produced by immunoSEQ multiplex PCR, yet TCRdb's version contains in-frame clones alone and is incomplete. The sample has 150,000 to 200,000 clones, approximately 78% seen once. The rearrangement joins TRBV27 to TRBJ2-1; 8 positions match TRBD2. The TCR sequence derives from a male donor in good health and CMV-seronegative. Sequencing input: PBMCs. In nucleotides, the CDR3 is TGTGCCAGCACCTTAGCGGGACCTTACAATGAGCAGTTCTTC. It yields the protein CASTLAGPYNEQFF.